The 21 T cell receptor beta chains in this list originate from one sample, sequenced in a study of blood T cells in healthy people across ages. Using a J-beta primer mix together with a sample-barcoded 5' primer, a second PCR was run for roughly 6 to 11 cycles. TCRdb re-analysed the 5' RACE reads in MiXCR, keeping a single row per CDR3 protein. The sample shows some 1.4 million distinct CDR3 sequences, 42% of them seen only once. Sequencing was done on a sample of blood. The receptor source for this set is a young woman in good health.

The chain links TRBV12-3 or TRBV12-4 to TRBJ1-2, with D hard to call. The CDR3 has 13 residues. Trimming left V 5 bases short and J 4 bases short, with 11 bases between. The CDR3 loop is CASSPTQTYGYTF. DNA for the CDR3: TGTGCCAGCAGTCCTACACAGACCTATGGCTACACCTTC.

Here the CDR3 reads CATSVLAREVPYEQYF. The CDR3 nucleotides read TGTGCCACCAGTGTACTAGCGCGGGAGGTCCCCTACGAGCAGTACTTC. This sequence joins TRBV24-1 and TRBJ2-5; 8 nucleotides align to TRBD2. The end of the DNA is better explained by TRBJ2-7, so the J call may be wrong. From germline, CDR1 is KGHDR and CDR2 SFDVKD. This CDR3 has 16 residues.

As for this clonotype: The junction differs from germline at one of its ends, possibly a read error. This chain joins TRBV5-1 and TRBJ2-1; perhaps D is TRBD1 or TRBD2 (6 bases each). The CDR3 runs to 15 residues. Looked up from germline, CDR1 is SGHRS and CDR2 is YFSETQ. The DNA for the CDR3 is TGCGCCAGCAGTAAGGGGGGCTCGTCCTACAGTGAGCAGTTCTTC. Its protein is CASSKGGSSYSEQFF. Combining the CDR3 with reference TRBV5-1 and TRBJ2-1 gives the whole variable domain KAGVTQTPRYLIKTRGQQVTLSCSPISGHRSVSWYQQTPGQGLQFLFEYFSETQRNKGNFPGRFSGRQFSNSRSEMNVSTLELGDSALYLCASSKGGSSYSEQFFGPGTRLTVL.

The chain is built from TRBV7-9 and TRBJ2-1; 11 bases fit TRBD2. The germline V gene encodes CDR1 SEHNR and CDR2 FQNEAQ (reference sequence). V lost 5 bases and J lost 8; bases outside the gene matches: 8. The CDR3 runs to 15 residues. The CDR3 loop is CASSPHGTSGDEQFF. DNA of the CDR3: TGTGCCAGCAGCCCTCACGGGACTAGCGGCGATGAGCAGTTCTTC.

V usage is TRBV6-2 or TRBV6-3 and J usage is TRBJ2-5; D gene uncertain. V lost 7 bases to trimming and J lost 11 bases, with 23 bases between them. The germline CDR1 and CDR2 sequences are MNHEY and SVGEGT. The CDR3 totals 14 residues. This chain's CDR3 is CASTTPFDWEEQYF. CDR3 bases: TGTGCCAGCACCACGCCCTTCGACTGGGAAGAGCAGTACTTC.

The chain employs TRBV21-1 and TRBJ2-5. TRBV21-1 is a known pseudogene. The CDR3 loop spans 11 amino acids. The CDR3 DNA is TGTGCCAGCACCACGTCTTCCTGGGGGTACTTC. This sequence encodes CASTTSSWGYF.

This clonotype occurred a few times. The CDR3 DNA follows: TGCAGCGTTGTCAATCCCAGGGACGTGGAGACCCAGTACTTC. This codes for CSVVNPRDVETQYF. V is TRBV29-1 and J is TRBJ2-5; D tentatively fits TRBD1 or TRBD2 (5 bases each). This CDR3 has 14 residues. Germline CDR1 SQVTM, CDR2 ANQGSEA. The V end was cut by 4 bases, the J end by 5 bases, with 17 bases between.

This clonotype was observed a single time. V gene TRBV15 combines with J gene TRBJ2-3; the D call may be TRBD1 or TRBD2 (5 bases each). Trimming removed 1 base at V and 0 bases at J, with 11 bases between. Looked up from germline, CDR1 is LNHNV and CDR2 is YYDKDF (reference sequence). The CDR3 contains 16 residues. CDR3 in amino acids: CATSRGPGASTDTQYF. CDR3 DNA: TGTGCCACCAGCAGAGGACCCGGGGCTAGCACAGATACGCAGTATTTT.

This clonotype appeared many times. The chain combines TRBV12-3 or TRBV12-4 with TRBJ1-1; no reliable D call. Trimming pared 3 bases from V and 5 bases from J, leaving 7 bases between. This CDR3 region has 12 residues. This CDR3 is CASSFPGTEAFF. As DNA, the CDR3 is TGTGCCAGCAGTTTCCCGGGGACTGAAGCTTTCTTT.

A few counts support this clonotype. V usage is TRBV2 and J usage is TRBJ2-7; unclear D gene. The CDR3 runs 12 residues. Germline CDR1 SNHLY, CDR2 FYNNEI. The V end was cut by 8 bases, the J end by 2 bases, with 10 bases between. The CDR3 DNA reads TGTGCCAGCCGGACGGACCCCTACGAGCAGTACTTC. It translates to CASRTDPYEQYF.

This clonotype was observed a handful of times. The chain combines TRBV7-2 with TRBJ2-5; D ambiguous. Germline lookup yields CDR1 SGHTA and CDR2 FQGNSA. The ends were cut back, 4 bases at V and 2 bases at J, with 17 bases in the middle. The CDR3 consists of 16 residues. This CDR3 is CASSSTPNVRQETQYF. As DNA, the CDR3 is TGTGCCAGCAGCTCTACCCCGAACGTAAGGCAAGAGACCCAGTACTTC.

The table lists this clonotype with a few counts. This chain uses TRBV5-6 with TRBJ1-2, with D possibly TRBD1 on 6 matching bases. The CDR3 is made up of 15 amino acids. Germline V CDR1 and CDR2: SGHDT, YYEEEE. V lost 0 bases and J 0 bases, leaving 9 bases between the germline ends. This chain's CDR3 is CASSLGQVANYGYTF. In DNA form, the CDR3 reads TGTGCCAGCAGCTTGGGACAGGTAGCTAACTATGGCTACACCTTC. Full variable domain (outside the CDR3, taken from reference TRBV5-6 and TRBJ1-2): DAGVTQSPTHLIKTRGQQVTLRCSPKSGHDTVSWYQQALGQGPQFIFQYYEEEERQRGNFPDRFSGHQFPNYSSELNVNALLLGDSALYLCASSLGQVANYGYTFGSGTRLTVV.

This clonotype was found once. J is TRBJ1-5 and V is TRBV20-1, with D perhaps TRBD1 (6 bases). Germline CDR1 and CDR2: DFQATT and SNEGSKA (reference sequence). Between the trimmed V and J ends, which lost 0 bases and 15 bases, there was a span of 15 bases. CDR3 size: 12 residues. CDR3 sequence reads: CSARDPGVARHF. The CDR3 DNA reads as TGCAGTGCTAGAGATCCAGGGGTGGCCCGGCATTTT.

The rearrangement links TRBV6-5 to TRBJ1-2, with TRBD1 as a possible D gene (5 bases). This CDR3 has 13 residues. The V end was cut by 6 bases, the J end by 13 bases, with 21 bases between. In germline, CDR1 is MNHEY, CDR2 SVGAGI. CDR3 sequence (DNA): TGTGCCAGCAGCCCTTCTCCTAACAGGAGTGCCACCTTC. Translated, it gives CASSPSPNRSATF.

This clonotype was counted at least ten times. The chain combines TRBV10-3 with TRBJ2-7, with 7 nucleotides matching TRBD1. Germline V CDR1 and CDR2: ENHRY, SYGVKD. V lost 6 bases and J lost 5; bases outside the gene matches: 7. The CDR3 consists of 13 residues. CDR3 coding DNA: TGTGCCATCAGGGGGACAGACTTTAACGAGCAGTACTTC. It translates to CAIRGTDFNEQYF.

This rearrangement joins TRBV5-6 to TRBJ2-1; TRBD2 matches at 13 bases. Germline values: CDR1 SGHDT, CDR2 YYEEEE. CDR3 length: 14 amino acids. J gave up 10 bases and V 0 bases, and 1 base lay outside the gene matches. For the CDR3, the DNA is TGTGCCAGCAGCTTGGAGGGACTAGCGGGGGAGCAGTTCTTC. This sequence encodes CASSLEGLAGEQFF.

This chain's CDR3 is CASSPTISAGEQFF. CDR3 DNA sequence: TGCGCCAGCAGCCCTACGATTAGCGCGGGTGAGCAGTTCTTC. The chain has TRBV4-1 and TRBJ2-1; a possible D gene is TRBD2 (5 bases). This CDR3 region has 14 residues. Trimming shortened V by 4 bases and J by 9 bases, and 16 bases separated the two germline ends. The V gene's germline CDR1 is MGHRA and CDR2 YSYEKL.

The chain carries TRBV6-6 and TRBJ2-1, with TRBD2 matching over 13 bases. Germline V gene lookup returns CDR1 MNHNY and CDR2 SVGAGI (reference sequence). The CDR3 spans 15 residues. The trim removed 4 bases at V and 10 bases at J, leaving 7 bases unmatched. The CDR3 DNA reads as TGTGCCAGCAGTTTTACTAGCGGGGGGGCCGAGGAGCAGTTCTTC. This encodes CASSFTSGGAEEQFF.

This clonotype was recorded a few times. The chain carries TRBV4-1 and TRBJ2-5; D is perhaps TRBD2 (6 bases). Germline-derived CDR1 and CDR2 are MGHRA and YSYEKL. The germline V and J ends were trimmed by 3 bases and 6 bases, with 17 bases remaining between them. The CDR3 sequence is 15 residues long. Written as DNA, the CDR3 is TGCGCCAGCAGCCAGGATGGAACGGCGGGGCAGACCCAGTACTTC. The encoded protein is CASSQDGTAGQTQYF.

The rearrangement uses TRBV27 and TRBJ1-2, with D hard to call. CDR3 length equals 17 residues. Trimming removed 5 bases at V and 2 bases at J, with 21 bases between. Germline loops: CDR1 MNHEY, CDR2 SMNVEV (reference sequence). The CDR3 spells CASSPFIAIPYNYGYTF. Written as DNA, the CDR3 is TGTGCCAGCAGTCCTTTTATAGCGATCCCCTACAACTATGGCTACACCTTC.

CDR3 in amino acids: CASSLGGGPSNSPLHF. The CDR3 region has the DNA TGCGCCAGCAGCTTGGGCGGGGGCCCTAGCAATTCACCCCTCCACTTT. The J gene is TRBJ1-6, the V gene TRBV5-1, with D perhaps matching TRBD1 (6 bases). The germline V and J ends were trimmed by 0 bases and 7 bases, with 14 bases remaining between them. This CDR3 contains 16 residues. Germline CDR1 is SGHRS and CDR2 is YFSETQ.